The next 27 T cell receptor beta chains were all read from a single sample in a study of vaccination and CD4 T cells after COVID-19. This sample's treatment: approximately nine-day PBMC culture with coronavirus spike peptide pools or control peptides (ViraFEST assay). The antigens for these receptors are not known. Oncomine TCR Beta short-read sequencing was applied to DNA from cultured CD4+ T cells. TCRdb re-called the PCR reads through MiXCR, storing one row per CDR3 protein. This table holds about 4,200 distinct CDR3 sequences, about 20% found once. The sample was CD4+ T cells from blood, cultured in vitro. These receptors were collected from a human donor who had recovered from COVID-19.

About this clonotype itself: The germline gene is not matched at one end of the junction; a read error may be the cause. Here the CDR3 DNA reads TGTGCCAGCGGTTACAGCTTATTGGACACCTACTATGGCTACACCTTC. Translation: CASGYSLLDTYYGYTF. The chain carries TRBV6-5 and TRBJ1-2; TRBD1 is a possible D gene (5 bases). CDR1 and CDR2 from the germline V gene are MNHEY and SVGAGI. CDR3 length: 16 residues.

In its sample, this clonotype is medium-sized. The chain couples TRBV10-3 to TRBJ2-7; D is undetermined. V shed 3 bases and J shed 5 bases, with 8 bases lying between them. CDR3 length: 12 amino acids. Looked up from germline, CDR1 is ENHRY and CDR2 is SYGVKD. The CDR3 is CAISDISDEQYF. The DNA for the CDR3 is TGTGCCATCAGTGACATCAGTGACGAGCAGTACTTC.

V usage is TRBV20-1 and J usage is TRBJ2-3; 11 bases are a match to TRBD2. CDR1 is DFQATT, CDR2 SNEGSKA, per germline (reference sequence). The CDR3 totals 15 residues. Unmatched junction bases numbered 7, after V lost 5 bases and J lost 3 bases. The CDR3 region has the DNA TGCAGTGCTCAACTAGCGGGAGCACTTACAGATACGCAGTATTTT. Protein: CSAQLAGALTDTQYF.

This chain joins TRBV24-1 and TRBJ1-5; the D gene is possibly TRBD1 (5 bases). Germline-derived CDR1 and CDR2 are KGHDR and SFDVKD. The CDR3 is 17 amino acids. Deletions cut 8 bases from V and 0 bases from J, with 19 bases between. The CDR3 spells CATISPGIYYSNQPQHF. The CDR3 region has the DNA TGTGCCACCATAAGCCCAGGGATATACTATAGCAATCAGCCCCAGCATTTT.

V is TRBV5-1 and J is TRBJ2-2; 8 bases match TRBD1. CDR1 and CDR2 (germline): SGHRS, YFSETQ. This CDR3 has 14 amino acids. The trim removed 4 bases at V and 7 bases at J, leaving 6 bases unmatched. CDR3 amino acids: CASSLDREVGELFF. The CDR3 DNA follows: TGCGCCAGCAGCCTGGACAGGGAGGTCGGGGAGCTGTTTTTT.

In this sample, this clonotype turned up a few times. The CDR3 nucleotides are TGTGCCAGCAGCTCTCAAGGGAGCACTGAAGCTTTCTTT. This translates into CASSSQGSTEAFF. The chain is built from TRBV11-2 and TRBJ1-1; no clear D. This CDR3 region has 13 residues. Deletions cut 4 bases from V and 4 bases from J, with 10 bases between. Germline CDR1 SGHAT, CDR2 FQNNGV.

The gene calls are TRBV19 and TRBJ2-5; 9 bases line up with TRBD2. The trim removed 1 base at V and 2 bases at J, leaving 14 bases unmatched. Germline-derived CDR1 and CDR2 are LNHDA and SQIVND (reference sequence). The length of the CDR3 is 19 residues. CDR3 in amino acids: CASSIGVAGDLNYQETQYF. The DNA of the CDR3 is TGTGCCAGTAGTATAGGAGTAGCGGGGGATCTGAATTATCAAGAGACCCAGTACTTC.

Relative to its sample, this clonotype is medium-sized. The chain links TRBV20-1 to TRBJ2-3; D uncertain. The CDR3 has 14 amino acids. Germline values: CDR1 DFQATT, CDR2 SNEGSKA (reference sequence). Trimming stripped 3 bases from V and 1 base from J, with 11 bases between. The CDR3 DNA reads TGCAGTGCTAGTGCCGGTATGGGCACAGATACGCAGTATTTT. It encodes CSASAGMGTDTQYF.

The gene calls are TRBV11-2 and TRBJ1-1, with D uncertain. The V end lost 4 bases, the J end lost 4 bases, and 7 bases lay between the germline ends. Germline lookup yields CDR1 SGHAT and CDR2 FQNNGV. The CDR3 is 12 amino acids. CDR3 protein: CASSSRFTEAFF. The CDR3 region has the DNA TGTGCCAGCAGCTCCAGGTTCACTGAAGCTTTCTTT.

By sample fraction, this clonotype is medium-sized (0.01 to 0.1%). This chain connects TRBV20-1 to TRBJ1-5, with D possibly matching TRBD1 (5 bases). The V end was cut by 3 bases, the J end by 4 bases, with 7 bases between. CDR3 length: 12 amino acids. The V gene's germline CDR1 is DFQATT and CDR2 SNEGSKA (reference sequence). The CDR3 sequence: CSARGRNQPQHF. CDR3 bases: TGCAGTGCTAGGGGACGGAATCAGCCCCAGCATTTT.

The rearrangement uses TRBV5-1 and TRBJ2-7; no clear D gene. Germline V lookup: CDR1 SGHRS, CDR2 YFSETQ. V was cut by 3 bases and J by 5 bases, with 18 bases left in between. This CDR3 region has 15 residues. CDR3 nucleotides: TGCGCCAGCAGCTGGGCGCCCAGGACGGAAAACGAGCAGTACTTC. Amino acids: CASSWAPRTENEQYF.

The chain uses TRBV2 and TRBJ2-1, with a possible D match to TRBD2 (6 bases). The V gene's germline CDR1 is SNHLY and CDR2 FYNNEI. The CDR3 length is 13 residues. V was trimmed by 7 bases and J by 2 bases, leaving 9 bases between them. This CDR3 reads CASNGRTYNEQFF. The CDR3 region has the DNA TGTGCCAGCAATGGGAGGACCTACAATGAGCAGTTCTTC.

The rearrangement joins TRBV6-1 to TRBJ2-1, with 7 nucleotides matching TRBD1. This CDR3 has 16 amino acids. With V trimmed by 4 bases and J by 0 bases, 6 bases remained unmatched. Germline loops: CDR1 MNHNS, CDR2 SASEGT. The CDR3 nucleotides are TGTGCCAGCAGTGCCCTAGGGACAGCCTCCTACAATGAGCAGTTCTTC. Translated, it gives CASSALGTASYNEQFF.

In this sample, this clonotype turned up a few times. V gene TRBV25-1 combines with J gene TRBJ1-2; D is unclear. CDR3 size: 15 residues. CDR1 MGHDK and CDR2 SYGVNS come from the germline V gene. V was pared by 3 bases and J by 2 bases, with 13 bases between. The CDR3 here is CASSEPTAGNYGYTF. CDR3 coding DNA: TGTGCCAGCAGTGAGCCGACCGCGGGGAACTATGGCTACACCTTC.

Worth noting for this clonotype: Sequence at one end of the junction differs from germline and may be a read error. The V gene is TRBV19, the J gene TRBJ2-6; D possibly matches TRBD1 or TRBD2 (5 bases each). Germline V CDR1 and CDR2: LNHDA, SQIVND (reference sequence). CDR3 length: 15 residues. Written as DNA, the CDR3 is TGTGCCAGTGGGACGGGTAACTCTGGGGCCAACGTCCAGACTTTC. Its translation: CASGTGNSGANVQTF.

The gene calls are TRBV12-3 or TRBV12-4 and TRBJ1-2; D might be TRBD1 (5 bases). Trimming shortened V by 4 bases and J by 8 bases, and 20 bases separated the two germline ends. CDR3 length: 15 residues. DNA of the CDR3: TGTGCCAGCAGTTCCCTGTTGGGGACTACTGGAGGCTACACCTTC. Translation gives CASSSLLGTTGGYTF.

This clonotype occurred a few times. The chain carries TRBV7-8 and TRBJ2-2; no clear D. The V end lost 0 bases, the J end lost 2 bases, and 7 bases lay between the germline ends. Germline V gene sequence: CDR1 SGHVS, CDR2 FQNEAQ. The length of the CDR3 is 15 residues. The CDR3: CASSLAGRNTGELFF. The DNA for the CDR3 is TGTGCCAGCAGCTTAGCGGGCCGTAACACCGGGGAGCTGTTTTTT.

J is TRBJ1-3 and V is TRBV18; 7 bases fit TRBD1. The length of the CDR3 is 16 residues. The germline V gene has CDR1 KGHSH and CDR2 LQKENI. The CDR3 sequence: CASSFVNRGTGNTIYF. The CDR3 DNA follows: TGTGCTAGTTCATTCGTTAACAGGGGAACGGGAAACACCATATATTTT.

Within the sample, this clonotype is medium-sized (0.01 to 0.1%). This chain connects TRBV6-1 to TRBJ1-2; 7 nucleotides line up with TRBD1. The CDR3 loop spans 14 amino acids. Trimming at V came to 1 base and at J to 6 bases, leaving 5 bases not matched to a gene. The germline V gene has CDR1 MNHNS and CDR2 SASEGT. The CDR3 nucleotides read TGTGCCAGCAGTGAAGACAGGGGAGGGCATGGCTACACCTTC. Encoded protein: CASSEDRGGHGYTF.

In this sample, this clonotype is medium-sized. The V call is TRBV7-9, the J call TRBJ2-5; no clear D. The CDR3 contains 14 residues. Germline V gene sequence: CDR1 SEHNR, CDR2 FQNEAQ (reference sequence). The ends were cut back, 0 bases at V and 2 bases at J, with 7 bases in the middle. The CDR3 loop is CASSLASGQETQYF. DNA of the CDR3: TGTGCCAGCAGCTTAGCGTCCGGGCAAGAGACCCAGTACTTC.

The DNA of the CDR3 is TGTGCCTGGAGTGTCCTAGGCTCTGGGGCCAACGTCCTGACTTTC. It specifies CAWSVLGSGANVLTF. The chain combines TRBV30 with TRBJ2-6; D remains unclear. Germline V gene data show CDR1 as GTSNPN and CDR2 as SVGIG (reference sequence). CDR3 size: 15 residues. Trimming took 0 bases from V and 0 from J, leaving 6 bases between them. The whole variable domain, remainder taken from reference TRBV30 and TRBJ2-6, is SQTIHQWPATLVQPVGSPLSLECTVEGTSNPNLYWYRQAAGRGLQLLFYSVGIGQISSEVPQNLSASRPQDRQFILSSKKLLLSDSGFYLCAWSVLGSGANVLTFGAGSRLTVL.

This clonotype was counted a few times. The chain employs TRBV30 and TRBJ2-3; no reliable D call. Germline V gives CDR1 GTSNPN, CDR2 SVGIG (reference sequence). Trimming removed 1 base from V and 4 bases from J, with 6 bases in between. The length of the CDR3 is 12 residues. The CDR3 is CAWSASPDTQYF. CDR3 in DNA: TGTGCCTGGAGTGCCTCCCCAGATACGCAGTATTTT.

The sample holds a few counts of this clonotype. V usage is TRBV5-4 and J usage is TRBJ1-2, with D possibly being TRBD1 (5 bases). V lost 2 bases to trimming and J lost 8 bases, with 19 bases between them. CDR3 size: 15 residues. Germline V gene sequence: CDR1 SGHNT, CDR2 YYREEE (reference sequence). The CDR3 region is CASSLQGQGGRGYTF. CDR3 sequence (DNA): TGTGCCAGCAGCTTACAAGGGCAGGGAGGTCGCGGCTACACCTTC.

The table lists this clonotype with a few counts. The chain employs TRBV6-1 and TRBJ1-6, with D hard to call. This CDR3 is built from 12 residues. The germline V and J ends were trimmed by 8 bases and 10 bases, with 12 bases remaining between them. Germline CDR1 and CDR2: MNHNS and SASEGT. In DNA form, the CDR3 reads TGTGCCAGCGGGCAATTGGACTCACCCCTCCACTTT. Translated: CASGQLDSPLHF.

The CDR3 DNA reads as TGCAGTCTAATCAGCGGGAGGTCAGAGACCCAGTACTTC. Residues: CSLISGRSETQYF. The gene calls are TRBV20-1 and TRBJ2-5; TRBD2 matches at 9 bases. The germline V gene encodes CDR1 DFQATT and CDR2 SNEGSKA (reference sequence). The CDR3 runs to 13 residues. J gave up 4 bases and V 8 bases, and 8 bases lay outside the gene matches.

This chain joins TRBV7-9 and TRBJ1-4; no reliable D call. Germline assignment: CDR1 SEHNR and CDR2 FQNEAQ (reference sequence). The CDR3 has 12 amino acids. Trimming removed 3 bases from V and 3 bases from J, with 2 bases in between. The CDR3 DNA sequence: TGTGCCAGCAGCTTGTCTAATGAAAAACTGTTTTTT. The encoded protein is CASSLSNEKLFF.

This clonotype turned up a few times. The rearrangement joins TRBV20-1 to TRBJ2-7; D may correspond to TRBD1 or TRBD2 (5 bases each). V was trimmed by 4 bases and J by 5 bases, leaving 12 bases between them. Germline V lookup: CDR1 DFQATT, CDR2 SNEGSKA (reference sequence). The CDR3 sequence is 12 residues long. CDR3 protein: CSAKKGTNEQYF. The CDR3 DNA reads TGCAGTGCTAAGAAGGGGACCAACGAGCAGTACTTC.